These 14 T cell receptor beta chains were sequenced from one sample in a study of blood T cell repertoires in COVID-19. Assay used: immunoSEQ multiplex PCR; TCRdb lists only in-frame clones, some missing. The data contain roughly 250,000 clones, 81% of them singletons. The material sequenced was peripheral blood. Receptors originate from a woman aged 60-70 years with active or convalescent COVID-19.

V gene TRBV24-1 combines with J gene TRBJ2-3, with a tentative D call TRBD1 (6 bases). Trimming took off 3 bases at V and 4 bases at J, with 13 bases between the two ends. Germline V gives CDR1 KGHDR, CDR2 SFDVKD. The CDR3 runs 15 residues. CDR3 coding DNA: TGTGCCACCAGTGATCACAGGGTTGGTGCAGATACGCAGTATTTT. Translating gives CATSDHRVGADTQYF.

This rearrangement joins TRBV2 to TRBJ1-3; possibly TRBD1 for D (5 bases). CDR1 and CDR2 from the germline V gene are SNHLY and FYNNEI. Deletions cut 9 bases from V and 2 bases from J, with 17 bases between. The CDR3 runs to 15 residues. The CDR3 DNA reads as TGTGCCAGTAGCTGGGGCCAGGGCGCTGGAAACACCATATATTTT. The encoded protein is CASSWGQGAGNTIYF.

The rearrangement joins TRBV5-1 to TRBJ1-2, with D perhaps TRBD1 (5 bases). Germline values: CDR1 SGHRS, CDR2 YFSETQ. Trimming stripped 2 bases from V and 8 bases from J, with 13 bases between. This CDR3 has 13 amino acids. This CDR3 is CASSFSGSEGYTF. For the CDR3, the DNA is TGCGCCAGCAGCTTCTCAGGGTCTGAGGGCTACACCTTC.

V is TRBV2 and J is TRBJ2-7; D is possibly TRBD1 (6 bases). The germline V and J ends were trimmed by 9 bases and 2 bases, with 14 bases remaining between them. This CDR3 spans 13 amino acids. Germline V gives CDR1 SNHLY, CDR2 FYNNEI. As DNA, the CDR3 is TGTGCCAGGACAGGTTTGGCACCCTACGAGCAGTACTTC. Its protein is CARTGLAPYEQYF.

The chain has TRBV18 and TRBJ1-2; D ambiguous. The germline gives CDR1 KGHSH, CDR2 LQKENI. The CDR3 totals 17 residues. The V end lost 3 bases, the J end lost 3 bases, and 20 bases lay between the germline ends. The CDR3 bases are TGTGCCAGCTCACCCAGAATCCCTGGGAACGGGGACTATGGCTACACCTTC. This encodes CASSPRIPGNGDYGYTF.

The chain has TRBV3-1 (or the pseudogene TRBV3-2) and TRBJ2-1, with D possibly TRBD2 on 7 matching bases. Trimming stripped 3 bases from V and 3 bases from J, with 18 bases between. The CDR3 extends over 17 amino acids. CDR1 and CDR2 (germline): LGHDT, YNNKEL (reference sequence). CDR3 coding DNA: TGTGCCAGCAGCCAGGCTCTTGGGGGGGCGATCTACAATGAGCAGTTCTTC. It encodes CASSQALGGAIYNEQFF.

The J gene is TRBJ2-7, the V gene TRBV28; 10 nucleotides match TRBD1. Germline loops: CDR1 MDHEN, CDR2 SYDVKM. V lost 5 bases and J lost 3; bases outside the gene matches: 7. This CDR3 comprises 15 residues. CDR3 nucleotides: TGTGCCAGCAGTCCTACCGGGACAGGGGTCTACGAGCAGTACTTC. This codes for CASSPTGTGVYEQYF.

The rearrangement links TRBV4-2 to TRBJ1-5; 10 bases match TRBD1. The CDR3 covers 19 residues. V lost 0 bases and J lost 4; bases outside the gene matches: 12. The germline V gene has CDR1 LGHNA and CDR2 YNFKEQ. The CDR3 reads CASSQELRRAGQGNQPQHF. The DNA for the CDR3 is TGTGCCAGCAGCCAAGAATTGAGACGTGCGGGACAGGGGAATCAGCCCCAGCATTTT.

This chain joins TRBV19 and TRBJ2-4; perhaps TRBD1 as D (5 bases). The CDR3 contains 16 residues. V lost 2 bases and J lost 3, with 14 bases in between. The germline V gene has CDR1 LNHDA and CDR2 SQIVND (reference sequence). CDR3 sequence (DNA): TGTGCCAGTAGTATATCGGCGCGAAGGGGCAAAAACATTCAGTACTTC. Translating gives CASSISARRGKNIQYF.

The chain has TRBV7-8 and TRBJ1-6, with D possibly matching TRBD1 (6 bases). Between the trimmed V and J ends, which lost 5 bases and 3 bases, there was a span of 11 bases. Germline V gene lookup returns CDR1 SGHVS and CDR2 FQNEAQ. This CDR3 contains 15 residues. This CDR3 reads CASSPWTDYNSPLHF. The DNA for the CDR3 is TGTGCCAGCAGCCCTTGGACAGACTATAATTCACCCCTCCACTTT. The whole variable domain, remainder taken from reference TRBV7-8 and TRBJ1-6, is GAGVSQSPRYKVAKRGQDVALRCDPISGHVSLFWYQQALGQGPEFLTYFQNEAQLDKSGLPSDRFFAERPEGSVSTLKIQRTQQEDSAVYLCASSPWTDYNSPLHFGNGTRLTVT.

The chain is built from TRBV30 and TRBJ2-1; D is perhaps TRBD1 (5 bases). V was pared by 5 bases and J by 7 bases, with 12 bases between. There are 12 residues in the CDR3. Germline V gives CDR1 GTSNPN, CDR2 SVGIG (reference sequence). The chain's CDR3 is CAWSKPGNEQFF. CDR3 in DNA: TGTGCCTGGTCGAAGCCAGGGAATGAGCAGTTCTTC.

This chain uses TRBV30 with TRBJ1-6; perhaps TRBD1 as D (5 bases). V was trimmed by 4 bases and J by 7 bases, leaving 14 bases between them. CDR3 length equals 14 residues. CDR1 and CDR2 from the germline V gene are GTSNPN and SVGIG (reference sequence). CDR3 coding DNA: TGTGCCTGGACCAGGGACTATGAAAATTCACCCCTCCACTTT. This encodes CAWTRDYENSPLHF. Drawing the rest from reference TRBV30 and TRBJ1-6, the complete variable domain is SQTIHQWPATLVQPVGSPLSLECTVEGTSNPNLYWYRQAAGRGLQLLFYSVGIGQISSEVPQNLSASRPQDRQFILSSKKLLLSDSGFYLCAWTRDYENSPLHFGNGTRLTVT.

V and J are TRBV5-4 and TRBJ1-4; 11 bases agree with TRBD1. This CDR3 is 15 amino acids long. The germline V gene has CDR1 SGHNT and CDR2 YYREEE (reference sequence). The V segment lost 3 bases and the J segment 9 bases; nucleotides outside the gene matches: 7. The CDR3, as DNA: TGTGCCAGCAGCTCCGGGACAGGGGGGGAGAAAAAACTGTTTTTT. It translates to CASSSGTGGEKKLFF.

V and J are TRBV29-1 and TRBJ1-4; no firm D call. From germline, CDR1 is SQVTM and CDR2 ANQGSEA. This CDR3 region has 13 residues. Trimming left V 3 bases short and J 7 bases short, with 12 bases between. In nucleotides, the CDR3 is TGCAGCGTTGAGGGTCCCCGGGGTGAAAAACTGTTTTTT. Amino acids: CSVEGPRGEKLFF.